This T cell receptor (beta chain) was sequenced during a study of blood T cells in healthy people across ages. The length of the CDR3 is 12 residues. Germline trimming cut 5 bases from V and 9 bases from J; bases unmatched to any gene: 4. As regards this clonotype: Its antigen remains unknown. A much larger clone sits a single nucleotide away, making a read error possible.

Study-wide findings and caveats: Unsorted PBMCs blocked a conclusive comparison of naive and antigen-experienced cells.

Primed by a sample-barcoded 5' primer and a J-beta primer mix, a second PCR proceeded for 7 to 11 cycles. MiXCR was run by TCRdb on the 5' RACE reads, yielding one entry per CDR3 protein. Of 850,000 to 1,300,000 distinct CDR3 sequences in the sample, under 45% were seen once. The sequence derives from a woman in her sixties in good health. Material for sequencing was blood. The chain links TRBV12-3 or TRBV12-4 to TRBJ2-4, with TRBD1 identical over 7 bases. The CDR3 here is CASSPQGVIQYF. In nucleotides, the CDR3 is TGTGCCAGCAGTCCCCAGGGGGTCATTCAGTACTTC.